Listed here are 25 T cell receptor beta chains from one sample, sequenced in a study of beta chain features in type 1 diabetes. Expressed TCRB transcripts were sequenced because the entire RNA isolate underwent reverse transcription. Repertoires were generated with immunoSEQ multiplex PCR, while TCRdb's copy carries only in-frame clones and drops some. The sample carries some 360,000 clones, roughly a fifth recorded once. The sequencing sample was made of naive CD4+ T cells from blood. The receptor source for this set is a woman aged 18-30 years in good health.

A few counts support this clone. The chain uses TRBV30 and TRBJ2-3; possibly TRBD2 for D (5 bases). The V end lost 4 bases, the J end lost 5 bases, and 25 bases lay between the germline ends. The CDR3 is 17 residues long. Germline-derived CDR1 and CDR2 are GTSNPN and SVGIG (reference sequence). CDR3 loop: CAWTSLRTGLGRDTQYF. CDR3 coding DNA: TGTGCCTGGACCTCACTCCGGACTGGACTGGGAAGAGATACGCAGTATTTT.

CDR3 residues: CASSPAGLAGSSYEQYF. Here the CDR3 DNA reads TGTGCCAGCAGCCCGGCCGGACTAGCGGGGAGCTCCTACGAGCAGTACTTC. This chain uses TRBV7-9 with TRBJ2-7; 12 bases map to TRBD2. The ends lost 5 bases at V and 0 bases at J; junction bases unmatched: 8. This CDR3 contains 17 residues. Germline values: CDR1 SEHNR, CDR2 FQNEAQ (reference sequence).

With respect to this clone: This sample includes further DNA sequences coding for the same CDR3. The genes are TRBV30 and TRBJ1-5; 7 nucleotides align to TRBD1. There are 14 residues in the CDR3. J was trimmed by 2 bases and V by 5 bases; bases with no gene match: 6. Germline V lookup: CDR1 GTSNPN, CDR2 SVGIG (reference sequence). The CDR3 sequence is CAWGRQGGNQPQHF. DNA of the CDR3: TGTGCCTGGGGAAGACAGGGAGGCAATCAGCCCCAGCATTTT.

This clone was seen only a few times. CDR3 nucleotides: TGCGCCAGCAGCTTACGACAGGGGGAAACTGAAGCTTTCTTT. Protein: CASSLRQGETEAFF. This chain joins TRBV5-1 and TRBJ1-1; 9 nucleotides agree with TRBD1. V gave up 2 bases and J gave up 5 bases; unmatched junction bases: 4. Germline CDR1 SGHRS, CDR2 YFSETQ. The CDR3 totals 14 residues.

V and J are TRBV4-1 and TRBJ1-2, with D maybe TRBD1 (5 bases). Trimming cost V 0 bases and J 2 bases, with 10 bases left between them. The germline V gene encodes CDR1 MGHRA and CDR2 YSYEKL. The CDR3 runs 15 residues. DNA of the CDR3: TGCGCCAGCAGCCAAGATCCAACAGGAAACTATGGCTACACCTTC. It translates to CASSQDPTGNYGYTF.

This clone was seen more than once but under ten times. The gene calls are TRBV5-1 and TRBJ2-2; D not certain. The CDR3 runs 17 residues. V lost 3 bases to trimming and J lost 0 bases, with 15 bases between them. Germline V gene sequence: CDR1 SGHRS, CDR2 YFSETQ. The CDR3 DNA reads as TGCGCCAGCAGCTCCTCCATTTCCTACGCGAACACCGGGGAGCTGTTTTTT. Protein: CASSSSISYANTGELFF.

This clone was seen a few times. The chain couples TRBV5-1 to TRBJ2-5; D possibly corresponds to TRBD2 (5 bases). This CDR3 region has 15 residues. Trimming removed 4 bases at V and 2 bases at J, with 15 bases between. Germline CDR1 reads SGHRS; CDR2 reads YFSETQ. CDR3 DNA: TGCGCCAGCAGCCAGCTACGGGGAGCGCAAGAGACCCAGTACTTC. It specifies CASSQLRGAQETQYF.

This clone has only a few counts. V usage is TRBV18 and J usage is TRBJ1-2; TRBD1 aligns across 8 bases. CDR1 and CDR2 (germline): KGHSH, LQKENI. CDR3 length: 15 residues. V gave up 5 bases and J gave up 2 bases; unmatched junction bases: 7. The CDR3 nucleotides are TGTGCCAGCTCAACAGGACAGGGAGCGAACTATGGCTACACCTTC. Amino acid sequence: CASSTGQGANYGYTF.

This clone appeared a few times. The sample carries other DNA sequences with the same CDR3. The V gene is TRBV30, the J gene TRBJ2-3, with D tentatively TRBD1 (6 bases). CDR1 and CDR2 (germline): GTSNPN, SVGIG (reference sequence). This CDR3 comprises 12 residues. Trimming removed 5 bases from V and 6 bases from J, with 12 bases in between. CDR3 sequence reads: CAWSPTGDTQYF. In DNA form, the CDR3 reads TGTGCCTGGTCGCCTACAGGGGATACGCAGTATTTT.

The V and J genes are TRBV6-6 and TRBJ1-1; D perhaps matches TRBD1 (6 bases). The CDR3 spans 16 residues. CDR1 and CDR2 (germline): MNHNY, SVGAGI (reference sequence). The V and J ends lost 6 bases and 0 bases respectively, with 17 bases between them. This CDR3 is CASRPTTTGLNTEAFF. For the CDR3, the DNA is TGTGCCAGCAGACCGACCACGACAGGCTTGAACACTGAAGCTTTCTTT.

V gene TRBV30 combines with J gene TRBJ1-6, with 10 nucleotides matching TRBD1. Germline assignment: CDR1 GTSNPN and CDR2 SVGIG (reference sequence). V shed 1 base and J 11 bases; nucleotides not matched to a gene: 2. The CDR3 totals 13 residues. This CDR3 reads CAWSGQGAAPLHF. Here the CDR3 DNA reads TGTGCCTGGAGTGGACAGGGGGCTGCACCCCTCCACTTT.

On this clone itself: Additional DNA sequences in this sample encode the identical CDR3. This chain joins TRBV18 and TRBJ2-7; 8 nucleotides agree with TRBD1. The CDR3 sequence is 14 residues long. V shed 2 bases and J 1 base; nucleotides not matched to a gene: 1. CDR1 KGHSH and CDR2 LQKENI come from the germline V gene. CDR3 in amino acids: CASSPRDRSYEQYF. The CDR3 nucleotides read TGTGCCAGCTCACCAAGGGACAGGTCCTACGAGCAGTACTTC.

The chain uses TRBV19 and TRBJ2-7; 8 nucleotides match TRBD2. Losses at the gene ends were 11 bases for V and 6 bases for J; bases not matched to a gene: 9. The CDR3 extends over 12 amino acids. Germline values: CDR1 LNHDA, CDR2 SQIVND (reference sequence). The CDR3 region has the DNA TGTGCCGCGCAGGGACTAGTCGGCGAGCAGTACTTC. This codes for CAAQGLVGEQYF.

The chain combines TRBV2 with TRBJ2-5; D may be TRBD2 (5 bases). The CDR3 contains 13 residues. The germline V gene encodes CDR1 SNHLY and CDR2 FYNNEI. Trimming shortened V by 0 bases and J by 5 bases, and 7 bases separated the two germline ends. CDR3 residues: CASSEAPGETQYF. CDR3 DNA: TGTGCCAGCAGTGAAGCGCCGGGGGAGACCCAGTACTTC.

This clone has a handful of counts. V gene TRBV4-1 combines with J gene TRBJ1-6; the D is unclear. V lost 2 bases to trimming and J lost 11 bases, with 13 bases between them. This CDR3 spans 14 amino acids. The germline CDR1 and CDR2 sequences are MGHRA and YSYEKL. CDR3 nucleotides: TGCGCCAGCAGCCAAAACCCTGGGGAGGCACCCCTCCACTTT. Translation: CASSQNPGEAPLHF.

The rearrangement links TRBV15 to TRBJ2-5; possible D gene TRBD1, 5 bases. Per germline, CDR1 LNHNV and CDR2 YYDKDF (reference sequence). The CDR3 runs 14 residues. The V end lost 1 base, the J end lost 3 bases, and 9 bases lay between the germline ends. In nucleotides, the CDR3 is TGTGCCACCAGCAGAGCCCAGGACAAAGAGACCCAGTACTTC. Translation: CATSRAQDKETQYF.

This sequence joins TRBV4-1 and TRBJ1-6, with 8 bases identical to TRBD1. The CDR3 is 17 residues long. CDR1 and CDR2 (germline): MGHRA, YSYEKL. V shed 3 bases and J 0 bases; nucleotides not matched to a gene: 4. CDR3 sequence: CASSQGQASSYNSPLHF. CDR3 nucleotides: TGCGCCAGCAGCCAGGGACAGGCGAGCTCCTATAATTCACCCCTCCACTTT.

The table lists this clone with a few counts. The rearrangement uses TRBV5-1 and TRBJ1-5; 11 bases map to TRBD1. Germline V gives CDR1 SGHRS, CDR2 YFSETQ. With 0 bases clipped from V and 8 bases from J, the junction kept 1 base outside the gene matches. This CDR3 spans 14 amino acids. For the CDR3, the DNA is TGCGCCAGCAGCTTGGGGACAGGGGGCGAGCCCCAGCATTTT. This gives the protein CASSLGTGGEPQHF.

J is TRBJ2-1 and V is TRBV10-3, with 10 bases identical to TRBD2. This CDR3 has 14 amino acids. The ends lost 5 bases at V and 7 bases at J; junction bases unmatched: 5. CDR1 and CDR2 (germline): ENHRY, SYGVKD. The CDR3 DNA reads TGTGCCATCAGTAAGCGGGAGGGCCTTAATGAGCAGTTCTTC. This codes for CAISKREGLNEQFF.

This clone has more than one count but fewer than ten. The gene calls are TRBV4-1 and TRBJ2-7; D possibly corresponds to TRBD2 (7 bases). The CDR3 has 16 residues. V was trimmed by 2 bases and J by 7 bases, leaving 21 bases between them. Germline-derived CDR1 and CDR2 are MGHRA and YSYEKL. In nucleotides, the CDR3 is TGCGCCAGCAGCCAACCCCGACGGGGGCGGCGGGAGGAGCAGTACTTC. Residues: CASSQPRRGRREEQYF.

This clone was detected a few times. The rearrangement uses TRBV14 and TRBJ2-5, with D possibly being TRBD1 (6 bases). CDR3 length: 14 residues. Trimming took 4 bases from V and 2 from J, leaving 11 bases between them. The germline V gene has CDR1 SGHDN and CDR2 FVKESK. The CDR3 region is CASSLRTGQETQYF. Written as DNA, the CDR3 is TGTGCCAGCAGCCTCCGAACAGGGCAAGAGACCCAGTACTTC.

The V gene is TRBV5-1, the J gene TRBJ1-4; D may be TRBD1 (6 bases). This CDR3 spans 12 amino acids. The V gene's germline CDR1 is SGHRS and CDR2 YFSETQ. Deletions cut 5 bases from V and 7 bases from J, with 9 bases between. This chain's CDR3 is CASRRDTEKLFF. CDR3 nucleotide sequence: TGCGCCAGCAGGAGGGACACTGAAAAACTGTTTTTT.

This clone showed up just a few times. The chain uses TRBV5-1 and TRBJ2-3; 9 bases agree with TRBD2. In germline, CDR1 is SGHRS, CDR2 YFSETQ. CDR3 length equals 17 residues. With 2 bases clipped from V and 0 bases from J, the junction kept 7 bases outside the gene matches. The CDR3 loop is CASSFRPSGASTDTQYF. In nucleotides, the CDR3 is TGCGCCAGCAGCTTTCGGCCTAGCGGGGCTAGCACAGATACGCAGTATTTT.

The chain recombines TRBV29-1 with TRBJ1-2; 9 bases are shared with TRBD1. With 7 bases clipped from V and 3 bases from J, the junction kept 15 bases outside the gene matches. The germline V gene encodes CDR1 SQVTM and CDR2 ANQGSEA. This CDR3 contains 16 residues. CDR3 loop: CSADGDRGLPDYGYTF. The CDR3 region has the DNA TGCAGCGCCGACGGCGACAGGGGGTTACCGGACTATGGCTACACCTTC.

This clone has a handful of counts. This chain connects TRBV7-2 to TRBJ1-2, with 8 bases identical to TRBD1. Trimming removed 3 bases from V and 4 bases from J; junction bases left unmatched: 4. From germline, CDR1 is SGHTA and CDR2 FQGNSA. This CDR3 spans 14 amino acids. CDR3 region: CASSLGQESYGYTF. The CDR3, as DNA: TGTGCCAGCAGCTTGGGACAGGAGTCCTATGGCTACACCTTC. Looking up the rest from reference TRBV7-2 and TRBJ1-2 gives the full variable domain: GAGVSQSPSNKVTEKGKDVELRCDPISGHTALYWYRQSLGQGLEFLIYFQGNSAPDKSGLPSDRFSAERTGGSVSTLTIQRTQQEDSAVYLCASSLGQESYGYTFGSGTRLTVV.